Below are 17 T cell receptor beta chains sequenced from a single sample in a study of T cell changes during pregnancy in multiple sclerosis. Data came from immunoSEQ multiplex PCR; TCRdb stores just in-frame clones and leaves some out. Here the sample spans fewer than 85,000 clones, nearly 95% being singletons. Material: peripheral blood, obtained in the second trimester of pregnancy. All receptors derive from a female donor with multiple sclerosis, enrolled in a pregnancy study.

The chain links TRBV28 to TRBJ1-2; TRBD1 matches at 7 bases. The CDR3 loop spans 14 amino acids. Germline loops: CDR1 MDHEN, CDR2 SYDVKM. Trimming took 4 bases from V and 2 from J; bases not matched to a gene: 4. CDR3 protein: CASSSGRGNYGYTF. In nucleotides, the CDR3 is TGTGCCAGCAGTTCGGGCAGGGGGAACTATGGCTACACCTTC.

This clone was detected once. The chain is built from TRBV6-5 and TRBJ2-7; weak D call: TRBD1 (5 bases). V dropped 5 bases and J dropped 0 bases, with 11 bases sitting between them. This CDR3 is built from 14 residues. Germline CDR1 MNHEY, CDR2 SVGAGI. The CDR3 sequence: CASSQGRISYEQYF. CDR3 coding DNA: TGTGCCAGCAGTCAGGGCCGAATCTCCTACGAGCAGTACTTC.

This chain connects TRBV5-1 to TRBJ1-1; D is unresolved. V was trimmed by 4 bases and J by 8 bases, leaving 18 bases between them. CDR1 and CDR2 from the germline V gene are SGHRS and YFSETQ. There are 14 residues in the CDR3. CDR3 bases: TGCGCCAGCAGCCCGGAGGCGGTTATCGGCGAAGCTTTCTTT. It is translated as CASSPEAVIGEAFF. Looking up the rest from reference TRBV5-1 and TRBJ1-1 gives the full variable domain: KAGVTQTPRYLIKTRGQQVTLSCSPISGHRSVSWYQQTPGQGLQFLFEYFSETQRNKGNFPGRFSGRQFSNSRSEMNVSTLELGDSALYLCASSPEAVIGEAFFGQGTRLTVV.

This clone was seen only once. In nucleotides, the CDR3 is TGTGCCAGTAGTATATTAGACAGAATTAACTATGGCTACACCTTC. It codes for CASSILDRINYGYTF. This sequence joins TRBV19 and TRBJ1-2; D possibly corresponds to TRBD1 (5 bases). Germline values: CDR1 LNHDA, CDR2 SQIVND (reference sequence). CDR3 size: 15 residues. Trimming took off 2 bases at V and 1 base at J, with 11 bases between the two ends.

The V and J genes are TRBV28 and TRBJ2-7; 10 bases agree with TRBD2. Per germline, CDR1 MDHEN and CDR2 SYDVKM. The CDR3 contains 17 residues. The ends lost 3 bases at V and 0 bases at J; junction bases unmatched: 8. The CDR3 loop is CASSLIRTSGDSYEQYF. As DNA, the CDR3 is TGTGCCAGCAGTTTGATTCGGACTAGCGGAGACTCCTACGAGCAGTACTTC.

The rearrangement uses TRBV9 and TRBJ1-2, with a weak D call TRBD1 (6 bases). This CDR3 has 15 residues. Per germline, CDR1 SGDLS and CDR2 YYNGEE. V gave up 4 bases and J gave up 3 bases, with 16 bases separating them. The CDR3 loop reads CASSMQGTNHYGYTF. The CDR3 DNA reads TGTGCCAGCAGCATGCAGGGGACCAACCACTATGGCTACACCTTC.

This chain links TRBV2 with TRBJ2-6, with a tentative D call TRBD1 (6 bases). CDR1 is SNHLY and CDR2 is FYNNEI in the germline V gene. With 3 bases removed from V and 2 bases from J, the gap between germline ends came to 11 bases. The CDR3 runs 16 residues. The CDR3 here is CASSDNRDAGANVLTF. CDR3 nucleotide sequence: TGTGCCAGCAGTGATAACAGGGACGCTGGGGCCAACGTCCTGACTTTC.

The chain recombines TRBV28 with TRBJ1-2, with unresolved D. Germline CDR1 is MDHEN and CDR2 is SYDVKM. This CDR3 region has 15 residues. V gave up 5 bases and J gave up 4 bases, with 17 bases separating them. The CDR3 coding sequence is TGTGCCAGCAGTGCCCCAAGTGAGGCGTCCTATGGCTACACCTTC. Amino acid sequence: CASSAPSEASYGYTF.

For the CDR3, the DNA is TGTGCCAGCAGTCGAGGGGTGCGGGACTACAATGAGCAGTTCTTC. Protein sequence: CASSRGVRDYNEQFF. V gene TRBV6-4 combines with J gene TRBJ2-1, with D tentatively TRBD2 (6 bases). Germline CDR1 is MRHNA and CDR2 is SNTAGT. The CDR3 contains 15 residues. The V end was cut by 5 bases, the J end by 3 bases, with 14 bases between.

The chain has TRBV6-1 and TRBJ2-1; 10 nucleotides line up with TRBD1. CDR3 length equals 15 residues. Germline V lookup: CDR1 MNHNS, CDR2 SASEGT. With 8 bases clipped from V and 6 bases from J, the junction kept 10 bases outside the gene matches. CDR3 sequence (DNA): TGTGCCAGCGGGTATGGGACAGGGGTAGTCAATGAGCAGTTCTTC. It specifies CASGYGTGVVNEQFF.

The CDR3 region is CASSLAGNTQYF. The CDR3 DNA reads as TGTGCCAGCAGCTTAGCGGGTAATACGCAGTATTTT. The rearrangement links TRBV11-2 to TRBJ2-3; D remains unclear. The V end was cut by 1 base, the J end by 7 bases, with 6 bases between. The CDR3 length is 12 residues. Germline V lookup: CDR1 SGHAT, CDR2 FQNNGV.

Note on this clone: The identical CDR3 is also encoded by other nucleotide sequences in the sample. The chain links TRBV5-4 to TRBJ1-4; 9 bases match TRBD1. The CDR3 loop spans 14 amino acids. With 4 bases clipped from V and 8 bases from J, the junction kept 6 bases outside the gene matches. Germline V lookup: CDR1 SGHNT, CDR2 YYREEE (reference sequence). DNA for the CDR3: TGTGCCAGCAGCCCTGGACAGGGGCGGGAAAAACTGTTTTTT. It yields the protein CASSPGQGREKLFF.

V is TRBV5-1 and J is TRBJ2-1; 9 bases align to TRBD2. There are 15 residues in the CDR3. Germline V gene data show CDR1 as SGHRS and CDR2 as YFSETQ. J lost 5 bases, V lost 4 bases, and 7 bases had no gene match. The CDR3 sequence: CASSIGLAFDNEQFF. CDR3 nucleotide sequence: TGCGCCAGCAGCATCGGACTAGCGTTCGACAATGAGCAGTTCTTC.

This clone was counted a single time. The chain combines TRBV29-1 with TRBJ1-2; D may be TRBD1 (5 bases). The CDR3 length is 13 residues. Germline values: CDR1 SQVTM, CDR2 ANQGSEA. V was cut by 4 bases and J by 7 bases, with 16 bases left in between. The CDR3 region has the DNA TGCAGCGTTGGCGCTCAGGGAACGGTTGGCTACACCTTC. It specifies CSVGAQGTVGYTF.

This chain joins TRBV5-4 and TRBJ1-5; no firm D call. The CDR3 contains 15 residues. The germline V gene has CDR1 SGHNT and CDR2 YYREEE (reference sequence). The germline V and J ends were trimmed by 0 bases and 2 bases, with 9 bases remaining between them. This CDR3 is CASSLDGRGNQPQHF. The DNA for the CDR3 is TGTGCCAGCAGCTTGGACGGGAGAGGCAATCAGCCCCAGCATTTT.

The chain employs TRBV7-2 and TRBJ2-1, with 9 bases fitting TRBD2. CDR1 is SGHTA, CDR2 FQGNSA, per germline. CDR3 size: 16 residues. V dropped 1 base and J dropped 7; count of bases not matched to a gene: 8. CDR3 residues: CASSLGGGRASNEQFF. DNA for the CDR3: TGTGCCAGCAGCTTAGGTGGCGGGAGGGCCTCAAATGAGCAGTTCTTC. Using reference TRBV7-2 and TRBJ2-1 for the parts outside the CDR3, the full variable domain is GAGVSQSPSNKVTEKGKDVELRCDPISGHTALYWYRQSLGQGLEFLIYFQGNSAPDKSGLPSDRFSAERTGGSVSTLTIQRTQQEDSAVYLCASSLGGGRASNEQFFGPGTRLTVL.

V is TRBV30 and J is TRBJ1-5, with D possibly being TRBD1 (6 bases). The CDR3 has 13 amino acids. Trimming left V 2 bases short and J 4 bases short, with 9 bases between. Per the germline V gene, CDR1 is GTSNPN and CDR2 is SVGIG (reference sequence). The CDR3 loop is CAWSLDSNQPQHF. DNA of the CDR3: TGTGCCTGGAGTCTGGACAGTAATCAGCCCCAGCATTTT.